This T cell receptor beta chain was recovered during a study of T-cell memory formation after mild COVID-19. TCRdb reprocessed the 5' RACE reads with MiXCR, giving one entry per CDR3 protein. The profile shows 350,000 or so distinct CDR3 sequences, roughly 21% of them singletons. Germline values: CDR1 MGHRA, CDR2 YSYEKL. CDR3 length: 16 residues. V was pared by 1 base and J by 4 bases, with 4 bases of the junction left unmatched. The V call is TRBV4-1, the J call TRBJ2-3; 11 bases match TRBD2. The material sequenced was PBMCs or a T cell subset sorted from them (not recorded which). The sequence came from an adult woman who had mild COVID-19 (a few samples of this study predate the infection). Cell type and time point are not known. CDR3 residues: CASSQAFSGGADTQYF. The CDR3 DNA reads TGCGCCAGCAGCCAAGCATTTAGCGGGGGGGCAGATACGCAGTATTTT.